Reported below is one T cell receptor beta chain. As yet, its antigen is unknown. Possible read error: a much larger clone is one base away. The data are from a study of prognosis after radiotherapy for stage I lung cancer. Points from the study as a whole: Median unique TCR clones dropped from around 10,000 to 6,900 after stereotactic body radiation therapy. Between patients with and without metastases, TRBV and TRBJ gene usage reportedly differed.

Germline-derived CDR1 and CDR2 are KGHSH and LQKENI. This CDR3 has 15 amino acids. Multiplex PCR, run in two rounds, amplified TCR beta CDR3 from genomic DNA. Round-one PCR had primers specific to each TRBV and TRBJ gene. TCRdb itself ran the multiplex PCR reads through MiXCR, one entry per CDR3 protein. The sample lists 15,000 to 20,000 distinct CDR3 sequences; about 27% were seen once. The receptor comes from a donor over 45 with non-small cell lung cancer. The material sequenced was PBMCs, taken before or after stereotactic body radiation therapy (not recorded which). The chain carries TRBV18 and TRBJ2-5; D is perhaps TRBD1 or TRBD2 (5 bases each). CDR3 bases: TGTGCCAGCCCACCACCGGACAAGGGGACGGGGACCCAGTACTTC. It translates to CASPPPDKGTGTQYF.